Many counts were recorded for the clone carrying this TCR beta chain. Its antigen is currently unknown. Individual cDNA molecules carried attached unique molecular identifiers. MiXCR, applied by TCRdb to the 5' RACE reads, yields one record per CDR3 protein. The profile shows more than 55,000 distinct CDR3 sequences, less than 15% of them singletons. The data were taken from a study of early T cells in non-severe SARS-CoV-2 infection. Points from the study as a whole: Matching results from VDJdb favored anti-spike CD8 responses, leaving private and CD4 specificities undetected.

Germline V gives CDR1 SNHLY, CDR2 FYNNEI. The CDR3 extends over 17 amino acids. V trimming: 7 bases; J trimming: 4 bases; junction bases outside the gene matches: 17. The chain is built from TRBV2 and TRBJ2-7, with 9 positions matching TRBD2. The clonotype originates from an adult who was a healthcare worker with PCR-confirmed SARS-CoV-2 infection or an uninfected control (not recorded which). The source material was whole blood, sampled at baseline. The CDR3: CASTLRGLASSEYEQYF. The CDR3 DNA follows: TGTGCCAGCACTCTACGGGGACTAGCATCATCTGAGTACGAGCAGTACTTC.